Below, 16 T cell receptor beta chains from the same sample are listed, as sequenced in a study of blood T cell repertoires in COVID-19. Sequencing was performed with immunoSEQ multiplex PCR; in TCRdb, only in-frame clones are kept and a portion is missing. The sample has 60,000 or so clones, 74% seen once. Specimen: peripheral blood. Receptors originate from a woman of 80 years or more with acute or convalescent COVID-19.

The J gene is TRBJ2-5, the V gene TRBV5-1; a possible D gene is TRBD1 (6 bases). Per the germline V gene, CDR1 is SGHRS and CDR2 is YFSETQ. The germline V and J ends were trimmed by 4 bases and 7 bases, with 14 bases remaining between them. The CDR3 consists of 13 residues. As DNA, the CDR3 is TGCGCCAGCAGCGAAGGGCAGGGGAGGACCCAGTACTTC. This codes for CASSEGQGRTQYF.

The chain combines TRBV7-9 with TRBJ2-1, with TRBD2 matching 13 bases. The CDR3 is 18 amino acids. Germline trimming cut 5 bases from V and 2 bases from J; bases unmatched to any gene: 9. Germline assignment: CDR1 SEHNR and CDR2 FQNEAQ (reference sequence). The CDR3 DNA is TGTGCCAGCAGCGCAGGACTAGCGGGAGTGGGGCCCTACAATGAGCAGTTCTTC. As protein: CASSAGLAGVGPYNEQFF.

V and J are TRBV7-2 and TRBJ1-3; 9 bases align to TRBD1. The germline V gene has CDR1 SGHTA and CDR2 FQGNSA. Trimming at V came to 1 base and at J to 7 bases, leaving 5 bases not matched to a gene. The CDR3 contains 15 residues. Written as DNA, the CDR3 is TGTGCCAGCAGCTTAGACACAGGGGGCACGAACACCATATATTTT. This encodes CASSLDTGGTNTIYF.

About this clone: The same CDR3 is also encoded by other DNA sequences in this sample. The chain combines TRBV12-5 with TRBJ2-1; 13 nucleotides match TRBD2. CDR1 is LGHNT and CDR2 is FRNRAP in the germline V gene. The length of the CDR3 is 15 residues. V was clipped by 6 bases and J by 7 bases; unmatched bases: 6. CDR3 DNA: TGTGCTAGTGGATTAGGACTAGCGGGAGATAATGAGCAGTTCTTC. Protein product: CASGLGLAGDNEQFF.

This clone was detected once. V is TRBV29-1 and J is TRBJ2-5, with TRBD2 as a possible D gene (6 bases). The CDR3 runs to 12 residues. The V end was cut by 7 bases, the J end by 3 bases, with 12 bases between. Per germline, CDR1 SQVTM and CDR2 ANQGSEA. The CDR3 sequence: CSAGPGEETQYF. The CDR3 DNA reads as TGCAGCGCCGGACCGGGGGAAGAGACCCAGTACTTC.

V usage is TRBV11-3 and J usage is TRBJ2-3; the match to TRBD2 covers 10 bases. The CDR3 totals 18 residues. Germline CDR1 SGHNT, CDR2 YENEEA. V trimming: 7 bases; J trimming: 1 base; junction bases outside the gene matches: 14. As DNA, the CDR3 is TGTGCCAGCACCCGCATGAGGGCCGGGACTAGCGGCACAGATACGCAGTATTTT. This gives the protein CASTRMRAGTSGTDTQYF.

The chain couples TRBV6-2 or TRBV6-3 to TRBJ2-3; D possibly corresponds to TRBD1 (5 bases). The CDR3 is made up of 16 amino acids. Trimming took 6 bases from V and 1 from J, leaving 17 bases between them. CDR1 is MNHEY, CDR2 SVGEGT, per germline. The CDR3 coding sequence is TGTGCCAGCAGCCTTGGGCTAATACAGGGCACAGATACGCAGTATTTT. Translation: CASSLGLIQGTDTQYF.

The CDR3 loop reads CASSALDRGEQYF. In DNA, the CDR3 is TGTGCCAGCAGCGCCCTAGACAGGGGCGAGCAGTACTTC. The chain joins TRBV7-9 to TRBJ2-7; TRBD1 aligns across 8 bases. This CDR3 is 13 amino acids long. With 5 bases clipped from V and 6 bases from J, the junction kept 6 bases outside the gene matches. Germline CDR1 SEHNR, CDR2 FQNEAQ (reference sequence).

The V call is TRBV7-9, the J call TRBJ2-4; D is possibly TRBD2 (6 bases). The germline gives CDR1 SEHNR, CDR2 FQNEAQ (reference sequence). The V end was cut by 1 base, the J end by 10 bases, with 11 bases between. This CDR3 has 13 residues. This chain's CDR3 is CASSLDRGRIQYF. CDR3 in DNA: TGTGCCAGCAGCTTAGACCGGGGGAGGATTCAGTACTTC.

This clone was counted only a few times. The genes are TRBV7-2 and TRBJ1-5, with 7 bases matching TRBD1. In germline, CDR1 is SGHTA, CDR2 FQGNSA. Trimming took 5 bases from V and 4 from J; bases not matched to a gene: 5. The CDR3 extends over 14 amino acids. The CDR3 protein is CASSGPGQNQPQHF. The CDR3 DNA follows: TGTGCCAGCAGCGGTCCGGGACAGAATCAGCCCCAGCATTTT.

The rearrangement uses TRBV24-1 and TRBJ1-5; perhaps TRBD1 as D (6 bases). Germline V lookup: CDR1 KGHDR, CDR2 SFDVKD. There are 14 residues in the CDR3. V was clipped by 9 bases and J by 7 bases, with 18 bases between them. This CDR3 reads CATGPVRGAQPQHF. In DNA form, the CDR3 reads TGTGCCACCGGTCCTGTCCGGGGGGCCCAGCCCCAGCATTTT.

This rearrangement joins TRBV29-1 to TRBJ2-4; TRBD2 might be the D (5 bases). From germline, CDR1 is SQVTM and CDR2 ANQGSEA. V lost 7 bases and J lost 0, with 13 bases in between. CDR3 length: 14 residues. CDR3 in amino acids: CSAREKLAKNIQYF. The CDR3 DNA sequence: TGCAGCGCCCGGGAAAAACTAGCCAAAAACATTCAGTACTTC.

The chain employs TRBV27 and TRBJ2-2, with D possibly being TRBD2 (6 bases). V lost 6 bases to trimming and J lost 0 bases, with 23 bases between them. CDR3 length: 19 residues. Germline CDR1 is MNHEY and CDR2 is SMNVEV (reference sequence). The CDR3: CASSPPGTSSYTNTGELFF. The CDR3 DNA reads TGTGCCAGCAGCCCCCCCGGGACTTCCAGTTATACGAACACCGGGGAGCTGTTTTTT.

The chain employs TRBV27 and TRBJ1-5; 8 positions match TRBD1. CDR3 length equals 18 residues. Germline V gene data show CDR1 as MNHEY and CDR2 as SMNVEV (reference sequence). The V and J ends lost 10 bases and 0 bases, in that order; junction bases with no gene match: 17. For the CDR3, the DNA is TGTGCCACCCACCCCTCGGGACAGGTCCTTTATAGCAATCAGCCCCAGCATTTT. Residues: CATHPSGQVLYSNQPQHF.

The CDR3 loop reads CASSQVEGARSPLHF. The CDR3 DNA follows: TGTGCCAGCAGCCAAGTTGAGGGGGCGCGGTCACCCCTCCACTTT. The rearrangement uses TRBV3-1 (or the pseudogene TRBV3-2) and TRBJ1-6; 7 bases align to TRBD1. Germline V CDR1 and CDR2: LGHDT, YNNKEL (reference sequence). This CDR3 spans 15 amino acids. After removal of 1 base from V and 10 bases from J, the junction contained 7 bases not matched to a gene.

The rearrangement joins TRBV10-3 to TRBJ1-4; 9 nucleotides match TRBD1. V shed 4 bases and J 11 bases; nucleotides not matched to a gene: 11. The germline V gene encodes CDR1 ENHRY and CDR2 SYGVKD. The CDR3 length is 15 residues. The CDR3 sequence: CAISALTGGNEKLFF. The CDR3 DNA sequence: TGTGCCATCAGTGCCTTAACAGGGGGCAACGAGAAACTGTTTTTT.